Following are 18 T cell receptor beta chains from one sample sequenced in a study of blood T cell repertoires in COVID-19. Here immunoSEQ multiplex PCR was the method, and the copy in TCRdb shows in-frame clones only, minus some. The data contain over 110,000 clones, 84% of them singletons. Sequencing was carried out using PBMCs or T cells enriched from blood (not recorded which). These receptors were obtained from a man aged 45-65 years in a cohort exposed to, infected with or recovered from COVID-19 (not recorded which).

The chain couples TRBV5-1 to TRBJ1-1; a possible D gene is TRBD1 (6 bases). The ends were cut back, 6 bases at V and 6 bases at J, with 15 bases in the middle. The CDR3 runs 13 residues. Germline lookup yields CDR1 SGHRS and CDR2 YFSETQ. The CDR3 region is CASMGGGFPEAFF. As DNA, the CDR3 is TGCGCCAGCATGGGGGGGGGCTTCCCTGAAGCTTTCTTT.

The gene calls are TRBV20-1 and TRBJ2-7; the D gene is possibly TRBD2 (6 bases). Trimming left V 3 bases short and J 7 bases short, with 19 bases between. Germline CDR1 is DFQATT and CDR2 is SNEGSKA (reference sequence). This CDR3 has 14 residues. In nucleotides, the CDR3 is TGCAGTGCTAGTAGGGACTTGGTCCGGGGAGAGCAGTACTTC. Its protein product is CSASRDLVRGEQYF.

The V gene is TRBV29-1, the J gene TRBJ2-7, with D uncertain. This CDR3 is 12 amino acids long. V was cut by 1 base and J by 4 bases, with 8 bases left in between. Germline CDR1 reads SQVTM; CDR2 reads ANQGSEA. CDR3: CSVEGPLYEQYF. Written as DNA, the CDR3 is TGCAGCGTTGAAGGGCCTCTTTACGAGCAGTACTTC.

The chain links TRBV6-6 to TRBJ2-1, with 8 bases matching TRBD2. Losses at the gene ends were 7 bases for V and 5 bases for J; bases not matched to a gene: 7. This CDR3 comprises 14 residues. Germline V gene data show CDR1 as MNHNY and CDR2 as SVGAGI (reference sequence). The CDR3 DNA reads as TGTGCCAGCACGGGACGGGGGGGGAACAATGAGCAGTTCTTC. Translation gives CASTGRGGNNEQFF.

V and J are TRBV28 and TRBJ2-3; the match to TRBD2 covers 7 bases. V lost 6 bases and J lost 2; bases outside the gene matches: 11. This CDR3 comprises 16 residues. CDR1 MDHEN and CDR2 SYDVKM come from the germline V gene. The CDR3 DNA sequence: TGTGCCAGCAGCAGCTATGGGCGGGGGAACACAGATACGCAGTATTTT. It codes for CASSSYGRGNTDTQYF.

Comment on this clone: Within the sample, other DNA sequences also encode this same CDR3. The gene calls are TRBV27 and TRBJ1-5, with D perhaps TRBD1 (6 bases). The CDR3 runs to 15 residues. The V and J ends lost 2 bases and 1 base respectively, with 9 bases between them. Germline CDR1 MNHEY, CDR2 SMNVEV (reference sequence). CDR3: CASSLGQGSNQPQHF. The CDR3 nucleotides are TGTGCCAGCAGTTTAGGTCAGGGGAGCAATCAGCCCCAGCATTTT.

This clone was seen only once. The chain joins TRBV7-6 to TRBJ2-1, with TRBD2 matching over 8 bases. V lost 5 bases and J lost 6; bases outside the gene matches: 3. The CDR3 has 13 amino acids. The germline CDR1 and CDR2 sequences are SGHVS and FNYEAQ. In nucleotides, the CDR3 is TGTGCCAGCAGCCCGGGACTAGGCAATGAGCAGTTCTTC. It encodes CASSPGLGNEQFF.

The V gene is TRBV9, the J gene TRBJ2-1, with 10 bases fitting TRBD2. Losses at the gene ends were 5 bases for V and 5 bases for J; bases not matched to a gene: 13. The CDR3 is made up of 17 amino acids. From germline, CDR1 is SGDLS and CDR2 YYNGEE. DNA of the CDR3: TGTGCCAGCAGTCACCCCGTAGCGGGAGGAGTCGACAATGAGCAGTTCTTC. This sequence encodes CASSHPVAGGVDNEQFF.

The chain couples TRBV5-4 to TRBJ2-5; 8 nucleotides match TRBD1. CDR1 is SGHNT, CDR2 YYREEE, per germline (reference sequence). This CDR3 has 15 residues. J lost 5 bases, V lost 2 bases, and 8 bases had no gene match. CDR3 DNA: TGTGCCAGCAGCTTCCGACAGGGGCTGAGGGAGACCCAGTACTTC. This codes for CASSFRQGLRETQYF.

The count of this clone is one. This sequence joins TRBV7-6 and TRBJ2-3; D call uncertain. The CDR3 has 16 amino acids. Germline values: CDR1 SGHVS, CDR2 FNYEAQ. V lost 1 base and J lost 1, with 12 bases in between. CDR3 coding DNA: TGTGCCAGCAGCTTAGTCCCTCTTAGTGGCACAGATACGCAGTATTTT. Translation gives CASSLVPLSGTDTQYF.

The rearrangement links TRBV5-4 to TRBJ1-2, with TRBD1 matching 7 bases. The CDR3 is 15 residues long. V trimming: 4 bases; J trimming: 4 bases; junction bases outside the gene matches: 10. Per the germline V gene, CDR1 is SGHNT and CDR2 is YYREEE (reference sequence). CDR3 in amino acids: CASSRDRDSSYGYTF. The CDR3 DNA reads TGTGCCAGCAGCCGGGACCGGGACAGTTCCTATGGCTACACCTTC.

This clone has only one observation. V gene TRBV11-3 combines with J gene TRBJ2-3; no reliable D call. Germline assignment: CDR1 SGHNT and CDR2 YENEEA. V dropped 4 bases and J dropped 0 bases, with 5 bases sitting between them. CDR3 length: 13 amino acids. The chain's CDR3 is CASSSTSTDTQYF. CDR3 DNA sequence: TGTGCCAGCAGCTCGACTAGCACAGATACGCAGTATTTT.

V and J are TRBV24-1 and TRBJ2-3, with D perhaps matching TRBD2 (6 bases). Trimming shortened V by 10 bases and J by 0 bases, and 16 bases separated the two germline ends. This CDR3 contains 15 residues. Germline V gives CDR1 KGHDR, CDR2 SFDVKD. This CDR3 reads CATGGGTFSTDTQYF. CDR3 coding DNA: TGTGCCACAGGTGGCGGGACCTTTAGCACAGATACGCAGTATTTT.

This chain's CDR3 is CASTWGTGNTIYF. The CDR3 nucleotides are TGTGCCAGCACGTGGGGCACTGGAAACACCATATATTTT. The chain links TRBV6-5 to TRBJ1-3, with a weak D call TRBD1 (5 bases). CDR3 length: 13 amino acids. In germline, CDR1 is MNHEY, CDR2 SVGAGI. Deletions cut 7 bases from V and 2 bases from J, with 9 bases between.

The rearrangement uses TRBV24-1 and TRBJ2-1; 15 nucleotides agree with TRBD2. The V gene's germline CDR1 is KGHDR and CDR2 SFDVKD. Trimming took 3 bases from V and 6 from J; bases not matched to a gene: 2. The CDR3 has 16 residues. Here the CDR3 DNA reads TGTGCCACCAGTGATCGGACTAGCGGGAGGGCCAATGAGCAGTTCTTC. This gives the protein CATSDRTSGRANEQFF.

A few counts support this clone. The chain has TRBV4-3 and TRBJ2-6; 10 bases line up with TRBD1. The V and J ends lost 0 bases and 4 bases, in that order; junction bases with no gene match: 6. Germline CDR1 and CDR2: LGHNA and YSLEER. The CDR3 is 18 residues long. DNA for the CDR3: TGCGCCAGCAGCCAAGAAGACAGGGGGCAGTACGGGGCCAACGTCCTGACTTTC. Translating gives CASSQEDRGQYGANVLTF.

The V and J genes are TRBV18 and TRBJ1-1, with 7 positions matching TRBD1. The CDR3 has 16 residues. V lost 5 bases and J lost 1; bases outside the gene matches: 10. Germline CDR1 KGHSH, CDR2 LQKENI. DNA of the CDR3: TGTGCCAGCTCAACTCGCAACAGGGGAGGGAACACTGAAGCTTTCTTT. Protein product: CASSTRNRGGNTEAFF.

CDR3 in amino acids: CASSPREEGNTIYF. CDR3 nucleotide sequence: TGTGCCAGCAGCCCCCGGGAGGAGGGGAACACCATATATTTT. V is TRBV7-9 and J is TRBJ1-3; possible D gene TRBD1, 5 bases. V lost 5 bases, J lost 7 bases, and 15 bases lay in between. Germline-derived CDR1 and CDR2 are SEHNR and FQNEAQ (reference sequence). There are 14 residues in the CDR3.